This T cell receptor (beta chain) was sequenced during a study of early T cells in non-severe SARS-CoV-2 infection. Study context: Chains were not paired, and sequencing was done on bulk RNA from unsorted whole blood. General study results and limits: The matching step, a VDJdb search, favored anti-spike CD8 responses and missed private and CD4 specificities.

Per the germline V gene, CDR1 is GTSNPN and CDR2 is SVGIG (reference sequence). The CDR3 has 15 amino acids. Trimming left V 4 bases short and J 8 bases short, with 23 bases between. There are a few counts of this clonotype. Its antigen is currently unknown. Unique molecular identifiers tagged individual cDNA molecules. Each CDR3 protein gets one entry after TCRdb re-called the 5' RACE reads with MiXCR. This sample yields tens of thousands of distinct CDR3 sequences, of which 4.5% to 5% are seen a single time; almost 8% belongs to the top ten. Sequencing used whole blood. The chain couples TRBV30 to TRBJ1-2, with D maybe TRBD1 (6 bases). The receptor was isolated from an adult who was a healthcare worker with PCR-confirmed SARS-CoV-2 infection or an uninfected control (not recorded which). CDR3 nucleotide sequence: TGTGCCTGGAACCTAGGACCCAGGGGAAGTGCGGGCTACACCTTC. It codes for CAWNLGPRGSAGYTF.